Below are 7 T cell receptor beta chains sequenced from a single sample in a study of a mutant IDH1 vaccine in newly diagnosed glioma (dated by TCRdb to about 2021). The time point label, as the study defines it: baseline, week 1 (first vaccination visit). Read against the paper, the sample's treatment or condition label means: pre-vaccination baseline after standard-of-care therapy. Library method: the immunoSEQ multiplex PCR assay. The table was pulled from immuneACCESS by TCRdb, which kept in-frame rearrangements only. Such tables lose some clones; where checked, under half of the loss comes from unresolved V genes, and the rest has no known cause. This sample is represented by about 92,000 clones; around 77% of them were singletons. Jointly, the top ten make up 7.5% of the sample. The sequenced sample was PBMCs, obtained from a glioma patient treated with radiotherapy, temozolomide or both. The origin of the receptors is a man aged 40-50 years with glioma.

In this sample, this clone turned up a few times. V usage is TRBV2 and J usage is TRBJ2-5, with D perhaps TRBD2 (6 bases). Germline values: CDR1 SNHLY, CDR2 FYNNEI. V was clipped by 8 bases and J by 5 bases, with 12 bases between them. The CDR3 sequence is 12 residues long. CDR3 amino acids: CASGRRGETQYF. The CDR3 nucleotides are TGTGCCAGCGGGCGGAGGGGTGAGACCCAGTACTTC.

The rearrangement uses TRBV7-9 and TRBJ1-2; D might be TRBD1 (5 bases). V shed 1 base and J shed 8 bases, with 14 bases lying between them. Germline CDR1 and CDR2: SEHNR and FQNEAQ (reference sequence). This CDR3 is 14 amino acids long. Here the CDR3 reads CASSLGGGSQGYTF. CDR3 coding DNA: TGTGCCAGCAGCTTAGGGGGCGGGAGCCAAGGCTACACCTTC.

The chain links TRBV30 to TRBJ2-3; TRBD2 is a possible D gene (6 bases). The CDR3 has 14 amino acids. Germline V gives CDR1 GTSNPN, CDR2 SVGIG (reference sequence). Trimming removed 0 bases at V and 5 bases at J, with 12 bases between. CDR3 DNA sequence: TGTGCCTGGAGTGTATTGGGAGGTGGAGATACGCAGTATTTT. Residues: CAWSVLGGGDTQYF.

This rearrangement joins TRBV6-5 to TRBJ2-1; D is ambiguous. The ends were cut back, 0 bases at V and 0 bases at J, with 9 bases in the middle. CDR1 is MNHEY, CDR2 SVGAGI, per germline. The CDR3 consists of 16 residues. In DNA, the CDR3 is TGTGCCAGCAGTTACTCGGCGGATCTCTCCTACAATGAGCAGTTCTTC. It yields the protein CASSYSADLSYNEQFF.

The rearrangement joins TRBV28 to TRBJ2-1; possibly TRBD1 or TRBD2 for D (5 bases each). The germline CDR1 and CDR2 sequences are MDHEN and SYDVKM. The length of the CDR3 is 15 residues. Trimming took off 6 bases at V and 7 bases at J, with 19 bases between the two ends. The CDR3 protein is CASSARGATLNEQFF. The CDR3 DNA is TGTGCCAGCAGCGCTCGGGGCGCGACGCTGAATGAGCAGTTCTTC.

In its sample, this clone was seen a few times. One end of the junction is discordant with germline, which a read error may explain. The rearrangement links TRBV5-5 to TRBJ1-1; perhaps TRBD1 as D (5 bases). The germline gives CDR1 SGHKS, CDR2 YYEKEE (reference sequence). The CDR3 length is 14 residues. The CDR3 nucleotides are TGTGCCAGCAGATTGGGGACGGTGAACACTGAAGCTTTCTTT. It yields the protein CASRLGTVNTEAFF.

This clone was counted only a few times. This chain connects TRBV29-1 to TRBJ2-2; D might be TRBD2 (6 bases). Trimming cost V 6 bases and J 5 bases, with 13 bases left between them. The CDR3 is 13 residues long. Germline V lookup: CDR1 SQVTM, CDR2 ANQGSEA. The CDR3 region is CSVHARGTGELFF. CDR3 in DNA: TGCAGCGTCCATGCTCGGGGGACCGGGGAGCTGTTTTTT.